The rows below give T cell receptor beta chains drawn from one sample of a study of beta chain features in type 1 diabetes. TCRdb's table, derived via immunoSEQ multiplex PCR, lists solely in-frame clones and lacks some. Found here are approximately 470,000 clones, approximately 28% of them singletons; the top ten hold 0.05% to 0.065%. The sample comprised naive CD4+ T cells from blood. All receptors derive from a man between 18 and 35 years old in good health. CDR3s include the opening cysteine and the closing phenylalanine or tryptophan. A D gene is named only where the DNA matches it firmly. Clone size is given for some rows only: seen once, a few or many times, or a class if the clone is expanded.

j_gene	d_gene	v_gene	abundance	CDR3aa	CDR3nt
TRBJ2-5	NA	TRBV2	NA	CASNLGRQGLETQYF	TGTGCCAGCAACCTGGGGAGGCAGGGCTTAGAGACCCAGTACTTC
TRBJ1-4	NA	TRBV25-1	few	CASSEYGSLGKLFF	TGTGCCAGCAGTGAATATGGGTCCCTCGGAAAACTGTTTTTT
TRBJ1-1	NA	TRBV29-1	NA	CSVAEILTAEAFF	TGCAGCGTTGCCGAGATCTTGACAGCTGAAGCTTTCTTT
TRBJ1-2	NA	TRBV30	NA	CAWSVQSNYGYTF	TGTGCCTGGAGTGTACAGTCGAACTATGGCTACACCTTC
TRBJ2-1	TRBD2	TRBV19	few	CASSIESGRAPEQFF	TGTGCCAGTAGTATAGAAAGCGGGAGGGCCCCTGAGCAGTTCTTC
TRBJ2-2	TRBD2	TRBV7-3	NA	CASSSSGTGELFF	TGTGCCAGCAGTTCTAGCGGTACCGGGGAGCTGTTTTTT
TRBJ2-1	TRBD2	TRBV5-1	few	CASSLSDSGNDEQFF	TGCGCCAGCAGCTTGTCGGATAGCGGGAACGATGAGCAGTTCTTC
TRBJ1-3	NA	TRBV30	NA	CAGNLGASSGNTIYF	TGTGCCGGCAACTTGGGGGCCTCTTCCGGAAACACCATATATTTT
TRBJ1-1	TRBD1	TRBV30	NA	CAWSVFRQGKGDTEAFF	TGTGCCTGGAGTGTCTTTCGACAGGGGAAGGGCGACACTGAAGCTTTCTTT
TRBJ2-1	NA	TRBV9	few	CASSIRTGRDEQFF	TGTGCCAGCAGCATCCGGACAGGGAGGGACGAGCAGTTCTTC
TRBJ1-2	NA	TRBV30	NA	CAWSVGSGPNYGYTF	TGTGCCTGGAGTGTAGGTTCAGGACCAAACTATGGCTACACCTTC
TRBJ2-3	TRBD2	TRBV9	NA	CASSESLAGYNTDTQYF	TGTGCCAGCAGCGAATCTCTAGCGGGTTATAACACAGATACGCAGTATTTT
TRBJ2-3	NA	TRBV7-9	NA	CASSFGARQSTDTQYF	TGTGCCAGCAGCTTCGGGGCGCGACAGAGCACAGATACGCAGTATTTT
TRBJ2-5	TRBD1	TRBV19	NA	CASTQTGGETQYF	TGTGCCAGTACCCAGACAGGGGGTGAGACCCAGTACTTC